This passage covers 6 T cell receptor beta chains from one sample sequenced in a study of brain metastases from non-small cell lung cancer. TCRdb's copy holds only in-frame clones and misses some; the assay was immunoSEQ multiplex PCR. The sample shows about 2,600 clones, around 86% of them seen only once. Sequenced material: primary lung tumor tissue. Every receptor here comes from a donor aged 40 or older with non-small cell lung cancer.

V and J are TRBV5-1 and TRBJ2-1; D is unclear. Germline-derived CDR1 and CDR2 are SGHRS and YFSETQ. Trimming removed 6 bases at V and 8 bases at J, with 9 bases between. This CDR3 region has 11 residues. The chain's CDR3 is CASTSADEQFF. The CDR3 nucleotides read TGCGCCAGCACCTCGGCGGATGAGCAGTTCTTC.

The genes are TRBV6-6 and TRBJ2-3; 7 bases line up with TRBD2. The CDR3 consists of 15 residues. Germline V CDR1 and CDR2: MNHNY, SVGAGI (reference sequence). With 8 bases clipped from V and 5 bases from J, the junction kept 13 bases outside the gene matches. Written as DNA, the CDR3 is TGTGCCAGCCCCCCCCTTGCGGGAGCGGAAGATACGCAGTATTTT. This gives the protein CASPPLAGAEDTQYF.

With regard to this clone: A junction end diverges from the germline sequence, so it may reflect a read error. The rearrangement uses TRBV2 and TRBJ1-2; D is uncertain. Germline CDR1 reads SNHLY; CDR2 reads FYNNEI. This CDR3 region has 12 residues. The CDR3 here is CASGPGNYGYIF. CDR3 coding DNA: TGTGCCAGTGGCCCGGGAAACTATGGCTACATCTTC.

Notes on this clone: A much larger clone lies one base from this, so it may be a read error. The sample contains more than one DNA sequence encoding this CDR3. This CDR3 is CASTPPDSYEQYF. CDR3 nucleotide sequence: TGTGCCAGCACTCCTCCGGACAGCTACGAGCAGTACTTC. J is TRBJ2-7 and V is TRBV6-5, with D tentatively TRBD1 (6 bases). Deletions cut 7 bases from V and 3 bases from J, with 13 bases between. This CDR3 contains 13 residues. Germline V lookup: CDR1 MNHEY, CDR2 SVGAGI.

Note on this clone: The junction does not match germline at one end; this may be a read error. In nucleotides, the CDR3 is TGCAGTGCTATTGATTGGGGGCTCGACTATGGCTACATCTTC. Translated, it gives CSAIDWGLDYGYIF. The chain employs TRBV20-1 and TRBJ1-2, with D possibly matching TRBD1 (6 bases). The CDR3 has 14 amino acids. Germline V gives CDR1 DFQATT, CDR2 SNEGSKA (reference sequence).

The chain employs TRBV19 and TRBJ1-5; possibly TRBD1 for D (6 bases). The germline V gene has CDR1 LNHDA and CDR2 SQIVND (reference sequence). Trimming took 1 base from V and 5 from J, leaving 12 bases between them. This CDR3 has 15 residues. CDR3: CASSIAGRGYQPQHF. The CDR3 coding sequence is TGTGCCAGTAGTATAGCTGGCAGGGGTTATCAGCCCCAGCATTTT.